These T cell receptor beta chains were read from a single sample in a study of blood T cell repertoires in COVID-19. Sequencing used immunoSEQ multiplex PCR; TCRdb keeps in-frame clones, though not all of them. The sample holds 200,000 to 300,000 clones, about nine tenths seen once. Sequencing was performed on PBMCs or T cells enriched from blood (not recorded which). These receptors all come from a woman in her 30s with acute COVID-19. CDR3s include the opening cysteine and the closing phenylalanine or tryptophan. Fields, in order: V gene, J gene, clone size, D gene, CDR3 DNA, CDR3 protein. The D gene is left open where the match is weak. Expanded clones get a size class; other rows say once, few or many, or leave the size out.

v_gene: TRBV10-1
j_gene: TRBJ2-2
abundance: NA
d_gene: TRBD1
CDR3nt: TGCGCCAGCAGTGAGTCGAGTGGACAGGGTTACACCGGGGAGCTGTTTTTT
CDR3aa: CASSESSGQGYTGELFF

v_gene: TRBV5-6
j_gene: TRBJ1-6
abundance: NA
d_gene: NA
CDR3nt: TGTGCCAGCAGCATGGGACATTCAAATTCACCCCTCCACTTT
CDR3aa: CASSMGHSNSPLHF

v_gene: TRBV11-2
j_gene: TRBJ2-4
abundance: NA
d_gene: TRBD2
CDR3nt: TGTGCCAGCAGCTTAGATCGCGGGGGAGGAGTCATTCAGTACTTC
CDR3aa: CASSLDRGGGVIQYF

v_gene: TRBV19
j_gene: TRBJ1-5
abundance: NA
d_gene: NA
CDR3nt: TGTGCCAGTAGTTCAGGGGCGTATAGCAATCAGCCCCAGCATTTT
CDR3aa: CASSSGAYSNQPQHF

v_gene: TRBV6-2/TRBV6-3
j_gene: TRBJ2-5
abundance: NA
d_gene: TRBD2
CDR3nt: TGTGCCAGCAGTTACTCGACTAGCGGGGATAAAGAGACCCAGTACTTC
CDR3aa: CASSYSTSGDKETQYF

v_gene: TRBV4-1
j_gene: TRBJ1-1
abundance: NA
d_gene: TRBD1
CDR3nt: TGCGCCAGCAGCCAAGATCGACAGGGCGGCAGCACTGAAGCTTTCTTT
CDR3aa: CASSQDRQGGSTEAFF

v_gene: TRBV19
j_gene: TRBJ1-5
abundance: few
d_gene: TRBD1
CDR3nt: TGTGCCAGTAGTATAACACGGGACAGCATTTATCAGCCCCAGCATTTT
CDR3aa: CASSITRDSIYQPQHF

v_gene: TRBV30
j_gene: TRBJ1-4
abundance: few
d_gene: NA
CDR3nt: TGTGCCTGGAGACCGCAGGGGCAGTTGCGTGAAAAACTGTTTTTT
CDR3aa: CAWRPQGQLREKLFF

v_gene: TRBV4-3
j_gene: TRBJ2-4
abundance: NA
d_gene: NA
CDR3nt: TGCGCCAGCAGCCATTTACAGGGAGCCAAAAACATTCAGTACTTC
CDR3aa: CASSHLQGAKNIQYF

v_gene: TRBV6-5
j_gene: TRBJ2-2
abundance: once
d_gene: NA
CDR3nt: TGTGCCAGCAGTTACTCTACAGTCGGGGAGCTGTTTTTT
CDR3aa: CASSYSTVGELFF

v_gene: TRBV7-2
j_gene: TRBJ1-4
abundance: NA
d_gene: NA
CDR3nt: TGTGCCAGCAGCTTCGGTAGAGATCGAGAAAAACTGTTTTTT
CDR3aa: CASSFGRDREKLFF

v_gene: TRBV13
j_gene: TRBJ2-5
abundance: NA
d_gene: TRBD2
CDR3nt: TGTGCCAGCAGCTTCCGTACTAGCGTGGGAACCCAGTACTTC
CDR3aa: CASSFRTSVGTQYF

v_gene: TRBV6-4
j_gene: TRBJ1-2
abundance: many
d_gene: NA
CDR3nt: TGTGCCAGCAGTGACACACCACAGAGTTCCGCTGATGGCTACACCTTC
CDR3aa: CASSDTPQSSADGYTF

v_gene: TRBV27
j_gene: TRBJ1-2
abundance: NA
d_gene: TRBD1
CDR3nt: TGTGCCAGCAGTTTAGGGACAGGGGCCTATGGCTACACCTTC
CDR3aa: CASSLGTGAYGYTF

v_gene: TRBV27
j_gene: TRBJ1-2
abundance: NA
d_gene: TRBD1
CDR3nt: TGTGCCAGCAGTATAATGCAGGGGGCCAGGAGTGGCTACACCTTC
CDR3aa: CASSIMQGARSGYTF

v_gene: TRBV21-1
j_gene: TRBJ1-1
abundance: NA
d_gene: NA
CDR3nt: TGTGCCAGCGTCAGGGGTCCCCTCGGGACTGAAGCTTTCTTT
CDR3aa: CASVRGPLGTEAFF

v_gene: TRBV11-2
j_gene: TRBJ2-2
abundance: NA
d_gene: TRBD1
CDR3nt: TGTGCCAGCAGCTCAAAAACCGGGACAGGGACCACCGGGGAGCTGTTTTTT
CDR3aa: CASSSKTGTGTTGELFF

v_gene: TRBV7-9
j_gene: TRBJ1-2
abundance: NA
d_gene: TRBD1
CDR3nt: TGTGCCAGCAGCTCCCGGGACAGGCCAAACTATGGCTACACCTTC
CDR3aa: CASSSRDRPNYGYTF

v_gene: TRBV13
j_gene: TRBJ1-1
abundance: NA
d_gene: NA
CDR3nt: TGTGCCAGCCTTTCCCGAAGCTTATCGGGAACTGAAGCTTTCTTT
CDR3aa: CASLSRSLSGTEAFF

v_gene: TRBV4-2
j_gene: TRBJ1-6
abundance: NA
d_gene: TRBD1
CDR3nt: TGTGCCAGCAGCCAAGGACAGGGGTATAATTCACCCCTCCACTTT
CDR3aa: CASSQGQGYNSPLHF

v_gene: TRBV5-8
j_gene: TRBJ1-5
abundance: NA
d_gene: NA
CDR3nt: TGTGCCAGCAGCTTGGGGTCTGTGCTAAATCAGCCCCAGCATTTT
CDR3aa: CASSLGSVLNQPQHF

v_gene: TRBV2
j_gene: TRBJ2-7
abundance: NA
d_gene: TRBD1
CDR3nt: TGTGCCAGCATTGAGGACAGGACCGTCTACGAGCAGTACTTC
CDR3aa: CASIEDRTVYEQYF

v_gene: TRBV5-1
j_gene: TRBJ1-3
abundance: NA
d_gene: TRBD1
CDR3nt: TGCGCCAGCAGCCACAGGGGGACCTCTGGAAACACCATATATTTT
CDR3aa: CASSHRGTSGNTIYF

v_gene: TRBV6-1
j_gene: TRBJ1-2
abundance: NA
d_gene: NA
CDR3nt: TGTGCCAGCAGTGAACCCCCAGGGGACCCTAACTATGGCTACACCTTC
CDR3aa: CASSEPPGDPNYGYTF